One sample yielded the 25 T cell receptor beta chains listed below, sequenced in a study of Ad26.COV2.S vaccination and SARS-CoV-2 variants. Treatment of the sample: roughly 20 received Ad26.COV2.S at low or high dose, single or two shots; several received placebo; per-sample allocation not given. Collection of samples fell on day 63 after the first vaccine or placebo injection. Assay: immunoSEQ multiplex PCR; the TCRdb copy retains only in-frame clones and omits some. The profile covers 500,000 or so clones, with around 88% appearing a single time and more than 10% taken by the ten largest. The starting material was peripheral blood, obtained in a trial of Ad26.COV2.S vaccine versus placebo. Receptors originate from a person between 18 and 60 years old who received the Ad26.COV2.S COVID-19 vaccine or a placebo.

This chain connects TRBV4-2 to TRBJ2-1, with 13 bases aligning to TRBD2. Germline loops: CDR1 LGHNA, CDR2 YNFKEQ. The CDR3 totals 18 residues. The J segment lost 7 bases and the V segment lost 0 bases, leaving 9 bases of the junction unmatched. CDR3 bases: TGTGCCAGCAGCCAAGATGATCCTCGGACTAGCGGGAGTAATGAGCAGTTCTTC. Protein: CASSQDDPRTSGSNEQFF.

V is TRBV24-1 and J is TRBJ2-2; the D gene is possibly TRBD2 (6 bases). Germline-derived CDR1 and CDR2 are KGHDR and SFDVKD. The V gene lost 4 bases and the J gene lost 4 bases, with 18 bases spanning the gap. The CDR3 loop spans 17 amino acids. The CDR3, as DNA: TGTGCCACCAGTGACCCGACTAGTGTCGGGGGCACCGGGGAGCTGTTTTTT. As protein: CATSDPTSVGGTGELFF.

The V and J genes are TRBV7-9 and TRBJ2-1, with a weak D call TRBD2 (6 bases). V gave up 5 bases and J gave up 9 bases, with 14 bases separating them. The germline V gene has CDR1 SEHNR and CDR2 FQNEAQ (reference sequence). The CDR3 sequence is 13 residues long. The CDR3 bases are TGTGCCAGCAGCCCCCGGGACTCCAGTGAGCAGTTCTTC. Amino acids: CASSPRDSSEQFF.

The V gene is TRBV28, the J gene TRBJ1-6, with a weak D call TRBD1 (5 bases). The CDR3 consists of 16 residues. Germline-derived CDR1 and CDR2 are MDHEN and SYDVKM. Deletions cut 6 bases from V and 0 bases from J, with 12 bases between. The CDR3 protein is CASSETVSSYNSPLHF. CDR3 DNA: TGTGCCAGCAGCGAGACAGTGAGCTCCTATAATTCACCCCTCCACTTT. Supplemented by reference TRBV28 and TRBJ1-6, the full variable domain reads DVKVTQSSRYLVKRTGEKVFLECVQDMDHENMFWYRQDPGLGLRLIYFSYDVKMKEKGDIPEGYSVSREKKERFSLILESASTNQTSMYLCASSETVSSYNSPLHFGNGTRLTVT.

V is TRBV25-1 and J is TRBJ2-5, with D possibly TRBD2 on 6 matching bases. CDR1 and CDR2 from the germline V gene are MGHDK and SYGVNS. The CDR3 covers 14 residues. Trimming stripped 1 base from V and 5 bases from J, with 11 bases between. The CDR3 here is CASSEFVGRETQYF. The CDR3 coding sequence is TGTGCCAGCAGTGAATTCGTAGGGAGGGAGACCCAGTACTTC.

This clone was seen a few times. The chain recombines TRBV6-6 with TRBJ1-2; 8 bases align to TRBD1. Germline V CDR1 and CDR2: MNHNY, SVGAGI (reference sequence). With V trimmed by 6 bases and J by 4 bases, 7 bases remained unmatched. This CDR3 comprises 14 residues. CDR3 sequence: CASRTSTGGYGYTF. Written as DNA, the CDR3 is TGTGCCAGCAGGACCTCAACAGGGGGCTATGGCTACACCTTC.

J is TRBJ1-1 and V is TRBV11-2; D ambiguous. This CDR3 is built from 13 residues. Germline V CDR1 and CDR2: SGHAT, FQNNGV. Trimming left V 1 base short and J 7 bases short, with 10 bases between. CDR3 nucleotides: TGTGCCAGCAGCTTAGTTAGGACGGGTGAAGCTTTCTTT. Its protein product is CASSLVRTGEAFF.

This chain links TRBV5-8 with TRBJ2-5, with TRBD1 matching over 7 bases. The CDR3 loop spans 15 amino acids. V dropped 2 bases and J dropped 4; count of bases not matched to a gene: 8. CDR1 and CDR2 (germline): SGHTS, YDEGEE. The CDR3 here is CASSFVTGAGETQYF. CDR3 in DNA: TGTGCCAGCAGCTTTGTCACAGGGGCGGGAGAGACCCAGTACTTC.

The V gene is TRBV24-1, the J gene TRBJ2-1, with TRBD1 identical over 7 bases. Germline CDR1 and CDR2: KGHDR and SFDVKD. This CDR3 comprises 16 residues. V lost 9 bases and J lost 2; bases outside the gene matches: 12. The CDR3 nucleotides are TGTGCCACCGAAGGGGGACAGACTCTGACCTACAATGAGCAGTTCTTC. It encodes CATEGGQTLTYNEQFF.

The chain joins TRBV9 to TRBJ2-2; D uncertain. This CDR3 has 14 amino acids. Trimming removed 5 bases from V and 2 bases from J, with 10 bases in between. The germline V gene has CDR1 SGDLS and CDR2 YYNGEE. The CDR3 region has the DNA TGTGCCAGCAGTGGAGTGGGAAACACCGGGGAGCTGTTTTTT. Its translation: CASSGVGNTGELFF.

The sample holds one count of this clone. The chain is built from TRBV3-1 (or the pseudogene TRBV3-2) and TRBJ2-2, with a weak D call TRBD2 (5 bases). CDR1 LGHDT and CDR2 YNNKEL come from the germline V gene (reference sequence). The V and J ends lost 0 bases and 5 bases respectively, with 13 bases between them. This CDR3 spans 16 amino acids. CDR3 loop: CASSQDRGVYTGELFF. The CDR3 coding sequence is TGTGCCAGCAGCCAAGACCGGGGAGTATATACCGGGGAGCTGTTTTTT.

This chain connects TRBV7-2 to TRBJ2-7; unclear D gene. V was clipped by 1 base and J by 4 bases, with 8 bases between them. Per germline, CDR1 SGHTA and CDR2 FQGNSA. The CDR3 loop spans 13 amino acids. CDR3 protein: CASSLGPEYEQYF. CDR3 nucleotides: TGTGCCAGCAGCTTAGGACCAGAGTACGAGCAGTACTTC. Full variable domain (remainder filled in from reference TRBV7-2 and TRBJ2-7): GAGVSQSPSNKVTEKGKDVELRCDPISGHTALYWYRQSLGQGLEFLIYFQGNSAPDKSGLPSDRFSAERTGGSVSTLTIQRTQQEDSAVYLCASSLGPEYEQYFGPGTRLTVT.

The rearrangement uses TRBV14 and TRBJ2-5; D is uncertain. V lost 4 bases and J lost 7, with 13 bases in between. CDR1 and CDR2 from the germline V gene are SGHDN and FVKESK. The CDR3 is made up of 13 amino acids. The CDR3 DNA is TGTGCCAGCAGCCTCCGTGGCCTCGGGACCCAGTACTTC. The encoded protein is CASSLRGLGTQYF.

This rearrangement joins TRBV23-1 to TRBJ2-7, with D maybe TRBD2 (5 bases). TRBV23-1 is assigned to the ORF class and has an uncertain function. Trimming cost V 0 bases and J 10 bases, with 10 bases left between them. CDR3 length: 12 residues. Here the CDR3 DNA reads TGCGCCAGCAGTCAATCAGAGAGACTACAGTACTTC. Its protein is CASSQSERLQYF.

The CDR3 DNA reads as TGTGCCAGTAGCCACCACTTTGTTGCTGGGGCCAACGTCCTGACTTTC. This codes for CASSHHFVAGANVLTF. V usage is TRBV19 and J usage is TRBJ2-6, with D hard to call. Germline CDR1 reads LNHDA; CDR2 reads SQIVND (reference sequence). V gave up 6 bases and J gave up 2 bases, with 14 bases separating them. The CDR3 has 16 residues.

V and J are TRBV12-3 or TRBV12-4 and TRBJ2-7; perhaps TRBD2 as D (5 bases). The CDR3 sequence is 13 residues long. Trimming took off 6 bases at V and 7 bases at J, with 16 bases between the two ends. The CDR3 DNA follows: TGTGCCAGCAGCAAACTACTGGACTTGGAGCAGTACTTC. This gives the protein CASSKLLDLEQYF.

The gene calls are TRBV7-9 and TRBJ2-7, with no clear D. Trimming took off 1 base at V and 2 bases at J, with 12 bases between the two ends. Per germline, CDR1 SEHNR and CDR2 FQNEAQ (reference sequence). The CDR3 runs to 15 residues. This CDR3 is CASSLDPMATYEQYF. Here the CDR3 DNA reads TGTGCCAGCAGCTTAGACCCCATGGCCACCTACGAGCAGTACTTC.

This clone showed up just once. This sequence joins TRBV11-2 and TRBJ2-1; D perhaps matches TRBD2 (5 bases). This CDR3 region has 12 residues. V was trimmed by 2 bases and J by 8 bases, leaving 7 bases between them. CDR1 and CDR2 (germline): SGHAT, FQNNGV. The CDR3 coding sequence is TGTGCCAGCAGCTTATGGGGAGATGAGCAGTTCTTC. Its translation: CASSLWGDEQFF.

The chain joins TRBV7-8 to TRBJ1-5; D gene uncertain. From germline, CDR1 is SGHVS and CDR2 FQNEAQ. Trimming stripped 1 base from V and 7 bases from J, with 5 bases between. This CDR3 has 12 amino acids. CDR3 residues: CASSLGFQPQHF. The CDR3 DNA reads TGTGCCAGCAGCTTAGGGTTCCAGCCCCAGCATTTT.

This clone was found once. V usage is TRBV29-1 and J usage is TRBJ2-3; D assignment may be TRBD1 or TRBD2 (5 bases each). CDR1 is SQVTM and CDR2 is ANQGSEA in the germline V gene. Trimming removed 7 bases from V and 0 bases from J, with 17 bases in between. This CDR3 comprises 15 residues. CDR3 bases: TGCAGCGCCGAGGGGTCAACTTATAGCACAGATACGCAGTATTTT. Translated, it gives CSAEGSTYSTDTQYF.

The CDR3 region has the DNA TGTGCCAGCAGTCCCAGGACAGGGTTGAGTGAAAAACTGTTTTTT. It is translated as CASSPRTGLSEKLFF. The rearrangement joins TRBV28 to TRBJ1-4; TRBD1 aligns across 8 bases. This CDR3 is 15 amino acids long. The germline V gene encodes CDR1 MDHEN and CDR2 SYDVKM. The trim removed 5 bases at V and 7 bases at J, leaving 9 bases unmatched.

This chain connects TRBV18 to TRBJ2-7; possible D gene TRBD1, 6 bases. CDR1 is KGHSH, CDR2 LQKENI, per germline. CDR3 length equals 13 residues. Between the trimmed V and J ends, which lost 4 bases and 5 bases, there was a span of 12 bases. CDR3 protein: CASSLREGDEQYF. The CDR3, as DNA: TGTGCCAGCTCACTCCGAGAGGGGGACGAGCAGTACTTC.

The CDR3 is CASSSAAGGIYEQYF. The CDR3 coding sequence is TGTGCCAGCAGCTCCGCAGCGGGAGGGATCTACGAGCAGTACTTC. This chain joins TRBV6-5 and TRBJ2-7; TRBD2 matches 10 bases. V lost 6 bases and J lost 3; bases outside the gene matches: 8. The CDR3 totals 15 residues. Germline CDR1 is MNHEY and CDR2 is SVGAGI.

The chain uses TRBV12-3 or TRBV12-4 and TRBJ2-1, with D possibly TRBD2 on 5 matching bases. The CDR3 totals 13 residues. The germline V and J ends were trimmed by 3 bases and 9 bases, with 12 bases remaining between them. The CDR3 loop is CASSFSVSGEQFF. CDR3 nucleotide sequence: TGTGCCAGCAGTTTTAGCGTGAGCGGTGAGCAGTTCTTC.

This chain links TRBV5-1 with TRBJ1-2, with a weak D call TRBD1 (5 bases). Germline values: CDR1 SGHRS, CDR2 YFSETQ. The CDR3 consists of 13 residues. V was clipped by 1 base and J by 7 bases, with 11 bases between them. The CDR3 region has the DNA TGCGCCAGCAGCTTGCCGCAGGGATCTGGCTACACCTTC. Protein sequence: CASSLPQGSGYTF.